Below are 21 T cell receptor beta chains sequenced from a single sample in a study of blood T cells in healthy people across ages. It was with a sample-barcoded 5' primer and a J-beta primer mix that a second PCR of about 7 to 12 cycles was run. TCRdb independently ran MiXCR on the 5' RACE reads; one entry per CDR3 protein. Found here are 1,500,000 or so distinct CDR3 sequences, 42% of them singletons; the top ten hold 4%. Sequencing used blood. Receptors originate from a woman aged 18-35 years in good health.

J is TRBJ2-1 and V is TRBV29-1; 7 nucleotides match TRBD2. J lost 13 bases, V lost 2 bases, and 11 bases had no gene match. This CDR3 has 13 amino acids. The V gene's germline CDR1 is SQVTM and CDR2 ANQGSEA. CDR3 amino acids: CSVETRQSGNQFF. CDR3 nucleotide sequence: TGCAGCGTTGAAACAAGGCAAAGCGGGAACCAGTTCTTC.

For the CDR3, the DNA is TGTGCCAGCGCCCCGGGAGCGAACACCGGGGAGCTGTTTTTT. Translation gives CASAPGANTGELFF. The chain has TRBV6-5 and TRBJ2-2; maybe TRBD2 (6 bases). Between the trimmed V and J ends, which lost 8 bases and 0 bases, there was a span of 10 bases. Looked up from germline, CDR1 is MNHEY and CDR2 is SVGAGI. The CDR3 spans 14 residues.

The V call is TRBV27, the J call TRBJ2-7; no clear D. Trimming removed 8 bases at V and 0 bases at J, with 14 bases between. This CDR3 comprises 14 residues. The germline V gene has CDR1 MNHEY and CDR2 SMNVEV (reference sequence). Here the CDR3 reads CASAVGRGSYEQYF. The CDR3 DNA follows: TGTGCCAGCGCGGTGGGCCGTGGCTCCTACGAGCAGTACTTC.

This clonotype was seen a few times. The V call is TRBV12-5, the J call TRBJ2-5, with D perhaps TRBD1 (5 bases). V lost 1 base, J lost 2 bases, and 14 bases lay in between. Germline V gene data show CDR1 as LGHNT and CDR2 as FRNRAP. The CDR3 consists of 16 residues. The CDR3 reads CASGLDLPGIQETQYF. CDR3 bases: TGTGCTAGTGGTTTGGACCTACCAGGGATTCAAGAGACCCAGTACTTC.

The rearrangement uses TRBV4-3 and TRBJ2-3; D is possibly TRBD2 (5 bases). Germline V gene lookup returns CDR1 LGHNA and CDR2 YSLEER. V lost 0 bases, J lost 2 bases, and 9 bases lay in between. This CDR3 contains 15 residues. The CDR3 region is CASSQEGRLTDTQYF. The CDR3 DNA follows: TGCGCCAGCAGCCAAGAGGGGAGACTCACAGATACGCAGTATTTT.

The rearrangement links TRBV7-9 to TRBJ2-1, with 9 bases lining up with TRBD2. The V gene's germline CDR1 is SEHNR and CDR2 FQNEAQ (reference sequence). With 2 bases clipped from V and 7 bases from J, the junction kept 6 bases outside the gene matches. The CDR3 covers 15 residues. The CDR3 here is CASSLTGSGRNEQFF. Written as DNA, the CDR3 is TGTGCCAGCAGCTTAACGGGGAGCGGGAGGAATGAGCAGTTCTTC. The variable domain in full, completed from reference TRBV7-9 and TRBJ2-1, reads DTGVSQNPRHKITKRGQNVTFRCDPISEHNRLYWYRQTLGQGPEFLTYFQNEAQLEKSRLLSDRFSAERPKGSFSTLEIQRTEQGDSAMYLCASSLTGSGRNEQFFGPGTRLTVL.

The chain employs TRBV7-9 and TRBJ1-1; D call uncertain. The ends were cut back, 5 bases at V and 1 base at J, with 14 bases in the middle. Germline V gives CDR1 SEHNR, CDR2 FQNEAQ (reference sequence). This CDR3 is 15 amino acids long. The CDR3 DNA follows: TGTGCCAGCAGCCCGCAGCTTCGGGGGAACACTGAAGCTTTCTTT. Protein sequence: CASSPQLRGNTEAFF.

CDR3 in DNA: TGTGCCATCAGTTCCGGGACAGGGGGTTACAATGAGCAGTTCTTC. It is translated as CAISSGTGGYNEQFF. The J gene is TRBJ2-1, the V gene TRBV10-3, with 11 bases fitting TRBD1. There are 15 residues in the CDR3. The junction had 4 bases not matched to a gene; V was cut back by 5 bases and J by 4 bases. In germline, CDR1 is ENHRY, CDR2 SYGVKD.

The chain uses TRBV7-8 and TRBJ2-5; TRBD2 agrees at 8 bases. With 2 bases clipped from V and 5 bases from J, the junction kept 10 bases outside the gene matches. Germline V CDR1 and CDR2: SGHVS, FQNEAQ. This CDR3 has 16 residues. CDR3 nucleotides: TGTGCCAGCAGCTTACTTCCAGCGGGAGTTGGGGAGACCCAGTACTTC. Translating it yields CASSLLPAGVGETQYF.

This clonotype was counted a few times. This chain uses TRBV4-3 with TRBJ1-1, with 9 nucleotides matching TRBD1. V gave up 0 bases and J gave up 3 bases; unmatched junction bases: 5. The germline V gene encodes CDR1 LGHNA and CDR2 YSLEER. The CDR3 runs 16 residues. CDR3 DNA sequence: TGCGCCAGCAGCCAAGAGCTTCGACAGGGGGACACTGAAGCTTTCTTT. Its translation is CASSQELRQGDTEAFF.

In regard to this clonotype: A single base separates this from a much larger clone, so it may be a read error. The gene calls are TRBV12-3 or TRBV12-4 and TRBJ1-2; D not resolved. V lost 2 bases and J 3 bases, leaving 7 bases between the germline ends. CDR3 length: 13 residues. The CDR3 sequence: CASSLNRYYGYTF. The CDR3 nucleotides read TGTGCCAGCAGTTTAAACAGATACTATGGCTACACCTTC.

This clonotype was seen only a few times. CDR3 residues: CASGFWGTGELFF. The CDR3 bases are TGTGCTAGTGGGTTTTGGGGCACCGGGGAGCTGTTTTTT. This chain connects TRBV12-5 to TRBJ2-2; no clear D. Trimming took 6 bases from V and 4 from J, leaving 9 bases between them. There are 13 residues in the CDR3. Germline-derived CDR1 and CDR2 are LGHNT and FRNRAP.

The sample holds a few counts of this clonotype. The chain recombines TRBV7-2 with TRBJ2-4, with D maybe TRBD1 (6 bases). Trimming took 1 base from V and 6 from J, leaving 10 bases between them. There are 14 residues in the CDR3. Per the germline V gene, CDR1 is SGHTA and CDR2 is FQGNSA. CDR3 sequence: CASSLGWGLNIQYF. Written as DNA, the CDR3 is TGTGCCAGCAGCTTAGGATGGGGGCTAAACATTCAGTACTTC.

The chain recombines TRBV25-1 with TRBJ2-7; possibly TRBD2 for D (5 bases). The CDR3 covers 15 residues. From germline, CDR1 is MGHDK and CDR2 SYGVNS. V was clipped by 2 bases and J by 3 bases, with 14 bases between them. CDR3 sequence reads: CASSESGSPIYEQYF. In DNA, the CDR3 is TGTGCCAGCAGTGAAAGCGGTTCTCCCATCTACGAGCAGTACTTC.

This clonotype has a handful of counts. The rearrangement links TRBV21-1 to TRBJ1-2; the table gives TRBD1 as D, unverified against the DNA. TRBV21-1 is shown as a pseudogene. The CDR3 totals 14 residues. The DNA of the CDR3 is TGTGCCAGCAAGGGGTGGGCGCATAACTATGGCTACACCTTC. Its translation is CASKGWAHNYGYTF.

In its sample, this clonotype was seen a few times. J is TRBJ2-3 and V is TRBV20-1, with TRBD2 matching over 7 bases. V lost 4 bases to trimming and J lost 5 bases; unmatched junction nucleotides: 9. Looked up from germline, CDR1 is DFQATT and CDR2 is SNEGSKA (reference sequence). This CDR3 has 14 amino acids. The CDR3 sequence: CSANIRGGEDTQYF. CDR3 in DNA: TGCAGTGCTAACATCCGGGGAGGGGAAGATACGCAGTATTTT.

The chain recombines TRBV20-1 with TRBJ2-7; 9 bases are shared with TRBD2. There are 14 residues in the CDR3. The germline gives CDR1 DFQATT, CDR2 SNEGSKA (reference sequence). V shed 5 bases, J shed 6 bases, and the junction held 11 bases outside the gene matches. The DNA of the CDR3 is TGCAGTGCTGCGCGAAAGCGGGAGGTCACCGAGCAGTACTTC. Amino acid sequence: CSAARKREVTEQYF.

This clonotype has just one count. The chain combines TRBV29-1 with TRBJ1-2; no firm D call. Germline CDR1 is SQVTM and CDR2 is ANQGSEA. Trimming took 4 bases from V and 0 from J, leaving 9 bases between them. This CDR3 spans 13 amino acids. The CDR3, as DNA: TGCAGCGTTGGGCTAGAAGCTAACTATGGCTACACCTTC. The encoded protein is CSVGLEANYGYTF.

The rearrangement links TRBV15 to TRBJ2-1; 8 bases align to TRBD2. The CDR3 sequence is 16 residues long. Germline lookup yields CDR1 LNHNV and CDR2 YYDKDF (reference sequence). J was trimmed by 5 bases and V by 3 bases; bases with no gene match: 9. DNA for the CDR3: TGTGCCACCAGCAGGGAAATAGCGGGGTATAACAATGAGCAGTTCTTC. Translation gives CATSREIAGYNNEQFF. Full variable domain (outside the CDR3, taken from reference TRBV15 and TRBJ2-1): DAMVIQNPRYQVTQFGKPVTLSCSQTLNHNVMYWYQQKSSQAPKLLFHYYDKDFNNEADTPDNFQSRRPNTSFCFLDIRSPGLGDTAMYLCATSREIAGYNNEQFFGPGTRLTVL.

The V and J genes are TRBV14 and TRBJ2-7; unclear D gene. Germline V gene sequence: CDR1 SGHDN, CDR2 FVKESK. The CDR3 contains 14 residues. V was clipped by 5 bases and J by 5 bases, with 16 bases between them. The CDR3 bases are TGTGCCAGCAGCGACTTCGGGCTTTTTCACGAGCAGTACTTC. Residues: CASSDFGLFHEQYF.

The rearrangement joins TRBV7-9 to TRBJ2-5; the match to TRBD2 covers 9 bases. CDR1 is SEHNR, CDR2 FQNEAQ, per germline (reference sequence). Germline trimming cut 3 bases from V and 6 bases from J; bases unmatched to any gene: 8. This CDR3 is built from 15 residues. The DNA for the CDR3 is TGTGCCAGCAGCTTTCTCGCGGGGGGGCCGAAGACCCAGTACTTC. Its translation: CASSFLAGGPKTQYF.